These 20 T cell receptor beta chains were all obtained from the same sample, sequenced in a study of T cell responses to AZD1222 COVID-19 vaccine. Some clones are missing from TCRdb's copy, which holds only in-frame ones; the method was immunoSEQ multiplex PCR. Altogether some 110,000 clones are present, 89% being singletons, with the ten largest covering around a sixth. Material: peripheral blood, obtained on day 0 of AZD1222 vaccination. These receptors were obtained from an adult in good health.

The chain recombines TRBV28 with TRBJ1-2; 7 nucleotides line up with TRBD1. Germline V CDR1 and CDR2: MDHEN, SYDVKM. This CDR3 is 16 amino acids long. V lost 6 bases, J lost 9 bases, and 19 bases stayed unmatched. The CDR3 spells CASSHQTGTGVWRYTF. The DNA of the CDR3 is TGTGCCAGCAGCCACCAAACGGGAACAGGGGTTTGGCGCTACACCTTC.

The rearrangement uses TRBV9 and TRBJ2-5; D unresolved. This CDR3 spans 12 amino acids. Germline CDR1 is SGDLS and CDR2 is YYNGEE. With 0 bases removed from V and 4 bases from J, the gap between germline ends came to 4 bases. CDR3 protein: CASSVEGETQYF. In DNA, the CDR3 is TGTGCCAGCAGCGTAGAAGGAGAGACCCAGTACTTC.

CDR3 nucleotides: TGTGCCAGCAGTGAAAGGCGGGGCCCGAATCAGCCCCAGCATTTT. Amino acid sequence: CASSERRGPNQPQHF. The V gene is TRBV6-1, the J gene TRBJ1-5; D possibly corresponds to TRBD1 (5 bases). Trimming took off 2 bases at V and 4 bases at J, with 12 bases between the two ends. CDR1 MNHNS and CDR2 SASEGT come from the germline V gene. CDR3 length: 15 amino acids.

This chain joins TRBV5-5 and TRBJ1-2, with 12 nucleotides matching TRBD1. Germline-derived CDR1 and CDR2 are SGHKS and YYEKEE (reference sequence). This CDR3 contains 15 residues. J lost 5 bases, V lost 3 bases, and 5 bases had no gene match. This CDR3 is CASSSGQGAQYGYTF. CDR3 bases: TGTGCCAGCAGCTCGGGACAGGGGGCACAGTATGGCTACACCTTC.

This rearrangement joins TRBV19 to TRBJ2-1, with 7 bases matching TRBD2. The germline CDR1 and CDR2 sequences are LNHDA and SQIVND (reference sequence). J was trimmed by 4 bases and V by 0 bases; bases with no gene match: 6. This CDR3 region has 16 residues. CDR3 sequence: CASSIDRAGSYNEQFF. The CDR3, as DNA: TGTGCCAGTAGTATAGATCGAGCGGGGTCGTACAATGAGCAGTTCTTC.

This chain uses TRBV19 with TRBJ1-4; no clear D gene. This CDR3 has 13 amino acids. V was shortened by 7 bases and J by 3 bases, with 9 bases between the two germline ends. Germline CDR1 reads LNHDA; CDR2 reads SQIVND (reference sequence). This CDR3 is CASINRPNEKLFF. DNA for the CDR3: TGTGCCAGTATTAACAGACCTAATGAAAAACTGTTTTTT.

The genes are TRBV6-5 and TRBJ2-2; TRBD2 aligns across 8 bases. CDR3 length: 15 residues. The V and J ends lost 7 bases and 3 bases, in that order; junction bases with no gene match: 7. Per germline, CDR1 MNHEY and CDR2 SVGAGI. The CDR3, as DNA: TGTGCCAGCATAGTGCGCGGGGGGTACACCGGGGAGCTGTTTTTT. This translates into CASIVRGGYTGELFF.

The chain combines TRBV5-1 with TRBJ1-5, with D maybe TRBD1 (5 bases). Trimming shortened V by 5 bases and J by 2 bases, and 11 bases separated the two germline ends. The CDR3 spans 14 residues. Germline CDR1 and CDR2: SGHRS and YFSETQ. The CDR3: CASSWGSGNQPQHF. DNA of the CDR3: TGCGCCAGCAGTTGGGGGTCGGGCAATCAGCCCCAGCATTTT.

Written as DNA, the CDR3 is TGTGCCAGCAGTTACTCTGCCCACACAGATACGCAGTATTTT. Translating gives CASSYSAHTDTQYF. The V call is TRBV6-5, the J call TRBJ2-3; D is undetermined. Germline loops: CDR1 MNHEY, CDR2 SVGAGI. The V end was cut by 0 bases, the J end by 2 bases, with 6 bases between. The CDR3 contains 14 residues.

V and J are TRBV2 and TRBJ1-2; tentative D call: TRBD1 (6 bases). CDR1 SNHLY and CDR2 FYNNEI come from the germline V gene. The CDR3 covers 16 residues. V was trimmed by 5 bases and J by 2 bases, leaving 18 bases between them. CDR3 coding DNA: TGTGCCAGCAGTTCCCAACAGGGCACCGCAAACTATGGCTACACCTTC. As protein: CASSSQQGTANYGYTF.

The chain links TRBV10-3 to TRBJ1-1, with 7 nucleotides matching TRBD1. Trimming removed 11 bases from V and 0 bases from J; junction bases left unmatched: 6. CDR3 size: 13 residues. CDR1 ENHRY and CDR2 SYGVKD come from the germline V gene. The CDR3 nucleotides are TGTGCCGGGATGGGACAGTTGAACACTGAAGCTTTCTTT. This codes for CAGMGQLNTEAFF.

About this clone itself: The CDR3 end shows no conserved phenylalanine or tryptophan, and so a read error is likely. The rearrangement joins TRBV7-9 to TRBJ1-6, with a weak D call TRBD1 (5 bases). V shed 1 base and J shed 6 bases, with 13 bases lying between them. Germline loops: CDR1 SEHNR, CDR2 FQNEAQ (reference sequence). CDR3 length equals 16 residues. Written as DNA, the CDR3 is TGTGCCAGCAGCTTAGTGGGGGGTCCCGGTAATTCACCCCTCCACCTT. It is translated as CASSLVGGPGNSPLHL.

The chain employs TRBV28 and TRBJ1-1; 8 bases line up with TRBD1. The CDR3 is 14 amino acids. After removal of 6 bases from V and 4 bases from J, the junction contained 7 bases not matched to a gene. CDR1 MDHEN and CDR2 SYDVKM come from the germline V gene. The CDR3 DNA follows: TGTGCCAGCAGGTATCCAGGGGGCACCACTGAAGCTTTCTTT. This encodes CASRYPGGTTEAFF.

The chain couples TRBV18 to TRBJ2-5, with a possible D match to TRBD2 (7 bases). The CDR3 contains 17 residues. Germline values: CDR1 KGHSH, CDR2 LQKENI. Trimming took off 2 bases at V and 3 bases at J, with 19 bases between the two ends. The CDR3 here is CASSPALVGGPEETQYF. The CDR3 coding sequence is TGTGCCAGCTCACCAGCCCTTGTGGGGGGGCCGGAAGAGACCCAGTACTTC.

The genes are TRBV5-1 and TRBJ1-1; D gene uncertain. The germline V gene encodes CDR1 SGHRS and CDR2 YFSETQ. V gave up 4 bases and J gave up 2 bases, with 9 bases separating them. The CDR3 is 13 amino acids. CDR3 sequence reads: CASSPSGNTEAFF. For the CDR3, the DNA is TGCGCCAGCAGCCCGTCGGGCAACACTGAAGCTTTCTTT.

The chain recombines TRBV9 with TRBJ1-6; no firm D call. CDR3 size: 16 residues. Trimming took 4 bases from V and 1 from J, leaving 12 bases between them. Germline V lookup: CDR1 SGDLS, CDR2 YYNGEE. The CDR3 nucleotides read TGTGCCAGCAGCCCCGGGCAGAAATCCTATAATTCACCCCTCCACTTT. As protein: CASSPGQKSYNSPLHF.

The chain carries TRBV5-1 and TRBJ1-4; D may be TRBD1 (6 bases). The germline V and J ends were trimmed by 4 bases and 0 bases, with 13 bases remaining between them. CDR3 length: 16 residues. Germline loops: CDR1 SGHRS, CDR2 YFSETQ. The CDR3, as DNA: TGCGCCAGCAGCGCCGAAGGACAGACAACTAATGAAAAACTGTTTTTT. It codes for CASSAEGQTTNEKLFF.

This clone occurred once. V is TRBV6-2 or TRBV6-3 and J is TRBJ2-7; 10 bases are shared with TRBD2. CDR3 size: 17 residues. With 1 base clipped from V and 0 bases from J, the junction kept 6 bases outside the gene matches. CDR1 MNHEY and CDR2 SVGEGT come from the germline V gene. CDR3 region: CASSYLDPSGGSYEQYF. The DNA for the CDR3 is TGTGCCAGCAGTTACTTGGACCCTAGCGGGGGCTCCTACGAGCAGTACTTC.

The rearrangement joins TRBV6-5 to TRBJ2-3; maybe TRBD2 (6 bases). This CDR3 comprises 12 residues. Germline V CDR1 and CDR2: MNHEY, SVGAGI. The V and J ends lost 7 bases and 8 bases respectively, with 13 bases between them. CDR3 protein: CASTVGRGTQYF. For the CDR3, the DNA is TGTGCCAGCACCGTGGGGCGGGGTACGCAGTATTTT.

The rearrangement links TRBV7-6 to TRBJ2-1; 9 positions agree with TRBD1. CDR1 is SGHVS, CDR2 FNYEAQ, per germline. The CDR3 runs to 16 residues. V was clipped by 5 bases and J by 5 bases; unmatched bases: 10. This CDR3 reads CASSPPRGTGNNEQFF. CDR3 sequence (DNA): TGTGCCAGCAGCCCGCCCCGAGGGACAGGGAACAATGAGCAGTTCTTC.